A selection of T cell receptor beta chains follows, all from one sample in a study of CD8+CD57+ T cells in acquired aplastic anemia. TCRdb called the reads again in MiXCR, with one record for every CDR3 protein. The table has around 170,000 distinct CDR3 sequences, under 55% seen once. The specimen sequenced was sorted CD4+, CD8+, or CD8+CD57+ T cells (not recorded which) from PBMCs. The receptors here all came from a human donor in good health. Each CDR3 is given without its conserved first and last residue.

v_call: TRBV14; j_call: TRBJ1-2; cdr3_aa: ASSQGLQMGYT
v_call: TRBV5-1; j_call: TRBJ2-6; cdr3_aa: ASSPEAALSGANVLT
v_call: TRBV2; j_call: TRBJ2-1; cdr3_aa: ASRAPLGEQF
v_call: TRBV20-1; j_call: TRBJ2-2; cdr3_aa: SARDFRDSAGELF
v_call: TRBV19; j_call: TRBJ2-5; cdr3_aa: ASSFVAGGRQTQY
v_call: TRBV20-1; j_call: TRBJ2-5; cdr3_aa: SASQVGETQY
v_call: TRBV20-1; j_call: TRBJ1-4; cdr3_aa: SASQGATNEKLF
v_call: TRBV2; j_call: TRBJ2-7; cdr3_aa: ASGSETGC
v_call: TRBV24-1; j_call: TRBJ1-1; cdr3_aa: ATSYRAEAF
v_call: TRBV24-1; j_call: TRBJ2-1; cdr3_aa: ATSDQREPVSF
v_call: TRBV25-1; j_call: TRBJ2-7; cdr3_aa: ASRGTVRYEQY
v_call: TRBV27; j_call: TRBJ2-1; cdr3_aa: ASSLRTGTGNEQF
v_call: TRBV2; j_call: TRBJ1-6; cdr3_aa: ASRRAAGFEGNSPLH
v_call: TRBV5-1; j_call: TRBJ2-1; cdr3_aa: ASSSAGSYNEQF
v_call: TRBV24-1; j_call: TRBJ2-1; cdr3_aa: ATSEGTSGNNEQF
v_call: TRBV2; j_call: TRBJ2-7; cdr3_aa: ASSASRDGRGQY
v_call: TRBV28; j_call: TRBJ1-5; cdr3_aa: ASSPPGGTGNQPQH
v_call: TRBV20-1; j_call: TRBJ2-7; cdr3_aa: SAAVVSSYEQY
v_call: TRBV20-1; j_call: TRBJ2-3; cdr3_aa: SARRTGIVDTQY
v_call: TRBV2; j_call: TRBJ1-2; cdr3_aa: ASSEAAGRGYT
v_call: TRBV6-1; j_call: TRBJ2-7; cdr3_aa: ASSEPGTSSYEQY
v_call: TRBV4-1; j_call: TRBJ2-5; cdr3_aa: ASSPLPQETQY
v_call: TRBV10-2; j_call: TRBJ1-6; cdr3_aa: ASSEPGSGHSPLH
v_call: TRBV20-1; j_call: TRBJ1-5; cdr3_aa: SARDRERRNQPQH
v_call: TRBV6-1; j_call: TRBJ1-6; cdr3_aa: ASRRSRTASNNSPLH
v_call: TRBV9; j_call: TRBJ2-7; cdr3_aa: ASSKSRDSHYEQY
v_call: TRBV3-1; j_call: TRBJ1-5; cdr3_aa: ASSGGQPYSNQPQH
v_call: TRBV2; j_call: TRBJ2-5; cdr3_aa: ASSGTREETQD
v_call: TRBV6-5; j_call: TRBJ2-2; cdr3_aa: ASSFPNTGELF
v_call: TRBV20-1; j_call: TRBJ2-2; cdr3_aa: SASENSGVTGELF
v_call: TRBV30; j_call: TRBJ1-2; cdr3_aa: AWSPIEGGHT
v_call: TRBV12-3/TRBV12-4; j_call: TRBJ2-7; cdr3_aa: ASSLPLAEQY
v_call: TRBV19; j_call: TRBJ2-7; cdr3_aa: ASSPQGQGDYEQY
v_call: TRBV24-1; j_call: TRBJ2-1; cdr3_aa: ATAAADPLYNEQF
v_call: TRBV25-1; j_call: TRBJ1-3; cdr3_aa: ASSESGGGNTIY
v_call: TRBV2; j_call: TRBJ2-3; cdr3_aa: ASKRGATDTQY
v_call: TRBV19; j_call: TRBJ1-2; cdr3_aa: ASSTGQGRGYT
v_call: TRBV15; j_call: TRBJ1-4; cdr3_aa: ATSTTDGKNEKLF
v_call: TRBV7-8; j_call: TRBJ1-1; cdr3_aa: ASSPETGENTEAF
v_call: TRBV2; j_call: TRBJ2-7; cdr3_aa: ATQLTPGREY
v_call: TRBV7-9; j_call: TRBJ2-3; cdr3_aa: ASSLDGNTQY
v_call: TRBV6-2/TRBV6-3; j_call: TRBJ2-3; cdr3_aa: AVKGRSTDTQY
v_call: TRBV2; j_call: TRBJ2-7; cdr3_aa: ASSAPGLAGGYEQY
v_call: TRBV5-1; j_call: TRBJ2-1; cdr3_aa: ASSLGGAYNEQF